This T cell receptor beta chain was profiled in a study of T cells after yellow fever vaccination. The study's findings and limits: Clones that expanded after primary vaccination mostly reappeared after the booster (around 96% CD4, 80% to 90% CD8). Highly abundant clonotypes carried over from the bulk population could end up in FACS-sorted repertoires as contaminants.

TCRdb itself ran the 5' RACE reads through MiXCR, one entry per CDR3 protein. The top ten hold more than 0.8% of the sample, which has under 300,000 distinct CDR3 sequences, 6.5% to 8.5% seen once. Trimming removed 0 bases from V and 7 bases from J, with 10 bases in between. The germline V gene has CDR1 DFQATT and CDR2 SNEGSKA (reference sequence). The CDR3 contains 13 residues. A few counts support this clonotype. The antigen is undetermined. Sequencing used CD4+ T cells sorted from PBMCs, obtained 15 days after the yellow fever booster vaccination. The gene calls are TRBV20-1 and TRBJ2-4; D may match TRBD1 or TRBD2 (5 bases each). This TCR was recovered from a man aged 25-45 years who received the YFV17D yellow fever vaccine. The CDR3 DNA is TGCAGTGCTAGAGATTCGGGGACCAACATTCAGTACTTC. It specifies CSARDSGTNIQYF.